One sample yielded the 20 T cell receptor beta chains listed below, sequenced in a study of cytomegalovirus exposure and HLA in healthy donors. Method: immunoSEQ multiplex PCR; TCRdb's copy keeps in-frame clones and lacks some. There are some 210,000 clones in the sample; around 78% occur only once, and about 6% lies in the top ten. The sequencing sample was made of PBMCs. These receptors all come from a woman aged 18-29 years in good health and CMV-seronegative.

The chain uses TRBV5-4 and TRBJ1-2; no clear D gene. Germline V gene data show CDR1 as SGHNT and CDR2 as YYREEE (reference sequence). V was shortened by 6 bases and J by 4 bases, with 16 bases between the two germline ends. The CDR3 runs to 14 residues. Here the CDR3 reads CASTLGGYRYGYTF. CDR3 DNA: TGTGCCAGCACCCTTGGTGGGTACCGCTATGGCTACACCTTC.

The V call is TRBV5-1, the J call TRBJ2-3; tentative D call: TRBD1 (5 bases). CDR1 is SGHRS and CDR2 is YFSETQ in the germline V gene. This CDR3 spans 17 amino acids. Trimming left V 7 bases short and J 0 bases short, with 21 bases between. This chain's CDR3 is CASVGPDTRGSTDTQYF. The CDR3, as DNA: TGCGCCAGCGTGGGGCCAGACACCCGAGGAAGCACAGATACGCAGTATTTT. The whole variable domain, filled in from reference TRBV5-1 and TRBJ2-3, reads KAGVTQTPRYLIKTRGQQVTLSCSPISGHRSVSWYQQTPGQGLQFLFEYFSETQRNKGNFPGRFSGRQFSNSRSEMNVSTLELGDSALYLCASVGPDTRGSTDTQYFGPGTRLTVL.

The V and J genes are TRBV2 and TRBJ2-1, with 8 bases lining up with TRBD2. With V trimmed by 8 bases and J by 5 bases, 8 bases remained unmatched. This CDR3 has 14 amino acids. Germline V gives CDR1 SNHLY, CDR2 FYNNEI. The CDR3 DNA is TGTGCCAGCCGCCCCGGCGGGGGGAACAATGAGCAGTTCTTC. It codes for CASRPGGGNNEQFF.

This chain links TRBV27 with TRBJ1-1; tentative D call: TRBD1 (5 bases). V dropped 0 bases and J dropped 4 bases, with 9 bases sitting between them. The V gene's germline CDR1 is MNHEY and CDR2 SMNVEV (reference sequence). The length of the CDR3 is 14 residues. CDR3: CASSLSAGLTEAFF. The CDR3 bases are TGTGCCAGCAGTTTATCGGCGGGGCTCACTGAAGCTTTCTTT.

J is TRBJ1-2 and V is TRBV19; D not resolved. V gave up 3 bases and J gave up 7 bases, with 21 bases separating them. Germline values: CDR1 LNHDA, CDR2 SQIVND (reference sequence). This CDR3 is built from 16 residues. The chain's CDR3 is CASSIPVVGLSGGYTF. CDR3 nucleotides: TGTGCCAGTAGTATTCCCGTGGTCGGACTCAGCGGTGGCTACACCTTC.

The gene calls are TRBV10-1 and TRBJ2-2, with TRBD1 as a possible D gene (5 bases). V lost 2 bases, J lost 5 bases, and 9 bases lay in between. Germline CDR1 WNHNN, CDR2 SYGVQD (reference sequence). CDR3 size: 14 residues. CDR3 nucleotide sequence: TGCGCCAGCAGTGAGAGGGGCTGGACCGGGGAGCTGTTTTTT. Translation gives CASSERGWTGELFF.

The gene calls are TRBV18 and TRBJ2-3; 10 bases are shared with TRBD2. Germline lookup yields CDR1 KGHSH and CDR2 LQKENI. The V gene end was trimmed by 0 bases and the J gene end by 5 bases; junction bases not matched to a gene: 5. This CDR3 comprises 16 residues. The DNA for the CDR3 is TGTGCCAGCTCACCACCCGGGACTAGCGCTAGAGATACGCAGTATTTT. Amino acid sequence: CASSPPGTSARDTQYF.

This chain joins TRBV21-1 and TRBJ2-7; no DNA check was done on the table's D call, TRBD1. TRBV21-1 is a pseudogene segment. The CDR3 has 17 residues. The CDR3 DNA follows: TGTGCCAGCAGCACTACCCCTCTGGGCAGGGGGCCCAGCGAGCAGTACTTC. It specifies CASSTTPLGRGPSEQYF.

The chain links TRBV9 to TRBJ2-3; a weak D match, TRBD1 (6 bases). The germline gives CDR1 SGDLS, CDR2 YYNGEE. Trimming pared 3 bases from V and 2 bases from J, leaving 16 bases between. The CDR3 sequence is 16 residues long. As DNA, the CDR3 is TGTGCCAGCAGCGCGATGGGGGACATCTCCACAGATACGCAGTATTTT. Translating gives CASSAMGDISTDTQYF.

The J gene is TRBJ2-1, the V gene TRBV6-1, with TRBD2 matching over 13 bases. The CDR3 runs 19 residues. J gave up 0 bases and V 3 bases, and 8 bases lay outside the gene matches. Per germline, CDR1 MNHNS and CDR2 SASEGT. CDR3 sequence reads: CASSDRLAGGLSSYNEQFF. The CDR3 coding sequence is TGTGCCAGCAGTGATCGACTAGCGGGGGGCCTGAGCTCCTACAATGAGCAGTTCTTC.

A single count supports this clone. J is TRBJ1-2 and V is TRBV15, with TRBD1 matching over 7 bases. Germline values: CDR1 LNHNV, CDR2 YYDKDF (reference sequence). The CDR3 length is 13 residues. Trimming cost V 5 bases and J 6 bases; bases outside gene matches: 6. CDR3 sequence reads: CATSPDRVNGYTF. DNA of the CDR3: TGTGCCACCAGCCCCGACAGGGTAAATGGCTACACCTTC.

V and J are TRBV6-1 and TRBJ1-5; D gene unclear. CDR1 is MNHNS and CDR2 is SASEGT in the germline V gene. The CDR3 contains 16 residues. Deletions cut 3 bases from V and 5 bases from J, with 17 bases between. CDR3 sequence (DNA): TGTGCCAGCAGTGACCTCCTACGGCGGGAGCATCAGCCCCAGCATTTT. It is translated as CASSDLLRREHQPQHF.

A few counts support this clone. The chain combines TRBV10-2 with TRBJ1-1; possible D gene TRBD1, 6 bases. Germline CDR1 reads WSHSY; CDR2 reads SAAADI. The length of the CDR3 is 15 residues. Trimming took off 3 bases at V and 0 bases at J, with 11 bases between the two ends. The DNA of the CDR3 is TGCGCCAGCAGTGACCAGGGGCGATTGAACACTGAAGCTTTCTTT. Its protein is CASSDQGRLNTEAFF.

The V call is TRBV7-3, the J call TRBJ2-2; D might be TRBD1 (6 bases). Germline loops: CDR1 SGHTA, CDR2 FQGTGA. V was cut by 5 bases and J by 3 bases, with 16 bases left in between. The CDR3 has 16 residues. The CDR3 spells CASSALGGEDTGELFF. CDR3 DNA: TGTGCCAGCAGCGCCTTAGGGGGTGAGGACACCGGGGAGCTGTTTTTT.

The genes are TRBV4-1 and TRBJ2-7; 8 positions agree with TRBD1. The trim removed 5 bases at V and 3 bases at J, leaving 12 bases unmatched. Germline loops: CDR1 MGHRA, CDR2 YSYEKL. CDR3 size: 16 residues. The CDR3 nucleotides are TGCGCCAGCAGCTCCCGGGAAAGGACAGGGAGCTACGAGCAGTACTTC. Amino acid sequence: CASSSRERTGSYEQYF.

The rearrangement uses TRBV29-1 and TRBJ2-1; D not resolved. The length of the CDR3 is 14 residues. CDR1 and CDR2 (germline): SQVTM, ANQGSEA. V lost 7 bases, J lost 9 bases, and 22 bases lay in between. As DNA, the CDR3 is TGCAGCGCCCCGACTGCCCCACCCGGTGGTGAGCAGTTCTTC. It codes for CSAPTAPPGGEQFF.

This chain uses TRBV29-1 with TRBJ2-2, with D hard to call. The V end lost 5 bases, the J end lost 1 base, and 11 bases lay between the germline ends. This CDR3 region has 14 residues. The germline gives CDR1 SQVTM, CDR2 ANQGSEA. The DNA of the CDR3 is TGCAGCGTTTCGTATCAGATGAACACCGGGGAGCTGTTTTTT. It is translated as CSVSYQMNTGELFF.

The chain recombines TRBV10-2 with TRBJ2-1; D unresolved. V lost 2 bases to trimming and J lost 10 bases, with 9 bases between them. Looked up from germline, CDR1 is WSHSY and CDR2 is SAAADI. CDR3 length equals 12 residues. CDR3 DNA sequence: TGCGCCAGCAGTGAGGTGGGGAAAGAGCAGTTCTTC. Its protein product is CASSEVGKEQFF.

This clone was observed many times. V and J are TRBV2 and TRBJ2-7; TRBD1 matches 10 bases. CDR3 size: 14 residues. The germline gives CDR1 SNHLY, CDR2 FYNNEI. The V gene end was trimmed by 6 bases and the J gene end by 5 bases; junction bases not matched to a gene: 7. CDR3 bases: TGTGCCAGCAGGAGGGACAGGGGTTCCCACGAGCAGTACTTC. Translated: CASRRDRGSHEQYF.

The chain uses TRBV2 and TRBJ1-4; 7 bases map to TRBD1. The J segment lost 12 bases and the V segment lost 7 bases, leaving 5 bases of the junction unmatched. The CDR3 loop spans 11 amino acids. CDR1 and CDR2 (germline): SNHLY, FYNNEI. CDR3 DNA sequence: TGTGCCAGCAAAGTAACAGGGGAACTGTTTTTT. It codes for CASKVTGELFF.